A selection of T cell receptor beta chains follows, all from one sample in a study of shared clonotypes between healthy human individuals. The method was immunoSEQ multiplex PCR; TCRdb's version includes in-frame clones alone and lacks a portion of them. The top ten clones hold around 1.8% of a sample with about 2.1 million clones, just under 95% of them seen once. Sequencing was carried out using naive CD8+ T cells from PBMCs. The receptor set was obtained from a man in his late teens or twenties in good health. Some clones in this sample may be carry-over from other donors' samples. Both conserved end residues are part of each CDR3. A D gene is named only where the DNA matches it firmly. The size field is filled for only some rows; it gives once, few, many or a size class.

J gene	D gene	clone size	V gene	CDR3 DNA	CDR3 protein
TRBJ2-1	.	.	TRBV5-1	TGCGCCAGCAGCGTTAGGACTCCGGCTGATGAGCAGTTCTTC	CASSVRTPADEQFF
TRBJ2-1	TRBD2	.	TRBV19	TGTGCCAGTACCAGGACTAGCGGGAGAGGCCATGAGCAGTTCTTC	CASTRTSGRGHEQFF
TRBJ2-1	TRBD2	.	TRBV6-5	TGTGCCAGCAGTTGGCTAGCGGGAAATGAGCAGTTCTTC	CASSWLAGNEQFF
TRBJ2-7	TRBD2	.	TRBV5-6	TGTGCCAGCAGCTTACTCCAACTAGCGGATGATCCCTACGAGCAGTACTTC	CASSLLQLADDPYEQYF
TRBJ2-7	TRBD2	.	TRBV7-9	TGTGCCAGCAGCTTTGGCGGGAGGGCCGACCAGTTCGTAGGGTACGAGCAGTACTTC	CASSFGGRADQFVGYEQYF
TRBJ2-6	TRBD1	.	TRBV9	TGTGCCAGCAGCGCCGGGACAGGTGCTCGGGCCAACGTCCTGACTTTC	CASSAGTGARANVLTF
TRBJ2-5	TRBD1	.	TRBV27	TGTGCCAGCAGTAGATCCCCCATTTTCGGACAGGGAAGGATAGAGACCCAGTACTTC	CASSRSPIFGQGRIETQYF
TRBJ2-7	.	.	TRBV6-1	TGTGCCAGCAGTGAACTTCTCCCAGGGTCCTACGAGCAGTACTTC	CASSELLPGSYEQYF
TRBJ2-7	.	.	TRBV5-1	TGCGCCAGCAGCACCAACGACGGTGGGCTCTACGAGCAGTACTTC	CASSTNDGGLYEQYF
TRBJ2-5	.	.	TRBV5-4	TGTGCCAGCAGCTTGTGGCTAGCGGAGACCCAGTACTTC	CASSLWLAETQYF
TRBJ2-5	.	.	TRBV28	TGTGCCAGCATCCAGACATCAGGATTATGGGAGACCCAGTACTTC	CASIQTSGLWETQYF
TRBJ2-3	TRBD2	.	TRBV27	TGTGCCAGCAGCCATCCCCAGGTCGCGGGGGGCACAGATACGCAGTATTTT	CASSHPQVAGGTDTQYF
TRBJ2-7	TRBD2	once	TRBV27	TGTGCCAGCAGACCAAGCGGGGAATACGAGCAGTACTTC	CASRPSGEYEQYF
TRBJ1-2	TRBD1	.	TRBV6-5	TGTGCCAGCAGTTACCAGGGGGGCTATGGCTACACCTTC	CASSYQGGYGYTF
TRBJ2-7	TRBD2	once	TRBV13	TGTGCCAGCAGCGATCGACTAGCGGACTACGAGCAGTACTTC	CASSDRLADYEQYF
TRBJ2-5	TRBD2	.	TRBV27	TGTGCCAGCAGTTTAACGAAGACTAGCGGGAGAAGAGAGACCCAGTACTTC	CASSLTKTSGRRETQYF
TRBJ2-7	TRBD1	.	TRBV7-2	TGTGCCAGCAGCTCACAGGGGAAACACTACGAGCAGTACTTC	CASSSQGKHYEQYF
TRBJ1-1	TRBD1	.	TRBV13	TGTGCCAGCAGCCCGGGGACAGCGAACACTGAAGCTTTCTTT	CASSPGTANTEAFF
TRBJ2-4	.	.	TRBV29-1	TGCAGCGCCCTTGGGGTAGCCAAAAACATTCAGTACTTC	CSALGVAKNIQYF
TRBJ1-1	.	.	TRBV27	TGTGCCAGCAGTTCAAACAGGGAAGATACGGGCACTGAAGCTTTCTTT	CASSSNREDTGTEAFF
TRBJ1-2	TRBD1	.	TRBV7-9	TGTGCCAGCAGCATGAAAGGGGGGACAGCTTATGGCTACACCTTC	CASSMKGGTAYGYTF
TRBJ2-1	.	.	TRBV11-1	TGTGCCAGCAGCTTAGGTGGGAGTAGGTACAATGAGCAGTTCTTC	CASSLGGSRYNEQFF
TRBJ2-7	TRBD1	.	TRBV27	TGTGCCAGCAGTCTGGACAGGGGACACGAGCAGTACTTC	CASSLDRGHEQYF
TRBJ2-1	TRBD2	.	TRBV27	TGTGCCAGCAGTCGGAGACTAGCGGGGAATGCCTACAATGAGCAGTTCTTC	CASSRRLAGNAYNEQFF
TRBJ2-7	TRBD2	.	TRBV7-2	TGTGCCAGCAGCCAAACACTCTCGGGACTAGCGGGTTCCGAGTACTTC	CASSQTLSGLAGSEYF